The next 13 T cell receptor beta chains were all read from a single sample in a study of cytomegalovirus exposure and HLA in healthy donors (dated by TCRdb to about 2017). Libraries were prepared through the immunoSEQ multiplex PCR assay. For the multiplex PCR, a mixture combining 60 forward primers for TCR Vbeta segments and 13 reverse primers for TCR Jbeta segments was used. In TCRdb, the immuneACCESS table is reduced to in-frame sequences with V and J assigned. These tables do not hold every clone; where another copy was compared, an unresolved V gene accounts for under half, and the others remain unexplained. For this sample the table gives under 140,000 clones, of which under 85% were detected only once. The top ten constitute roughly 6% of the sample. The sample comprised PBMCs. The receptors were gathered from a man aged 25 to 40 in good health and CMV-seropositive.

The CDR3 bases are TGTGCCAGTAGTATAGATCAAGGCGGGGATAACTATGGCTACACCTTC. Protein sequence: CASSIDQGGDNYGYTF. V gene TRBV19 combines with J gene TRBJ1-2; D call uncertain. Germline V gene data show CDR1 as LNHDA and CDR2 as SQIVND (reference sequence). The V end lost 0 bases, the J end lost 1 base, and 12 bases lay between the germline ends. CDR3 size: 16 residues.

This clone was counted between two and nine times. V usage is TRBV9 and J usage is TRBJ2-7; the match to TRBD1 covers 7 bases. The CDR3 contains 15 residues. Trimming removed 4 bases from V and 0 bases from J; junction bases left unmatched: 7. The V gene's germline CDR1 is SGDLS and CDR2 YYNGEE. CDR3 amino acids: CASSLQDRSSYEQYF. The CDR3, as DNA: TGTGCCAGCAGCCTCCAGGACAGGAGCTCCTACGAGCAGTACTTC.

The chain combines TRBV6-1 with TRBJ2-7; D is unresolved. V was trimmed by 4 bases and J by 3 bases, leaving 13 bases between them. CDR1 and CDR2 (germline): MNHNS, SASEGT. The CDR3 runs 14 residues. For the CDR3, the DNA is TGTGCCAGCAGTGGCACACCGTACGTCTACGAGCAGTACTTC. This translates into CASSGTPYVYEQYF.

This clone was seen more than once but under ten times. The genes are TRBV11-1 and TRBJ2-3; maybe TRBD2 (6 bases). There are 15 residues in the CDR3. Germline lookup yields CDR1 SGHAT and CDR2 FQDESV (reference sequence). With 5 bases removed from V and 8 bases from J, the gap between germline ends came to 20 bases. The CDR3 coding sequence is TGTGCCAGCAGCCCATCTGGGGGGACCCACCCTACGCAGTATTTT. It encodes CASSPSGGTHPTQYF.

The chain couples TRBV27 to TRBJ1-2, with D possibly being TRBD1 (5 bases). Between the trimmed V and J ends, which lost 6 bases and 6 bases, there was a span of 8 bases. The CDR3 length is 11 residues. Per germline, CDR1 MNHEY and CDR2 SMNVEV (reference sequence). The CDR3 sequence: CASSSGNGYTF. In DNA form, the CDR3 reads TGTGCCAGCAGCTCAGGGAATGGCTACACCTTC.

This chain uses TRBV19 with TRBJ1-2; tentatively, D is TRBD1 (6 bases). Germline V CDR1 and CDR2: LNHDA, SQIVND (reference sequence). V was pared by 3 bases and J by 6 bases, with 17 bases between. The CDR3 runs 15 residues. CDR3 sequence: CASSIIGGPSDGYTF. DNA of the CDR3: TGTGCCAGTAGTATCATCGGGGGGCCTTCCGATGGCTACACCTTC.

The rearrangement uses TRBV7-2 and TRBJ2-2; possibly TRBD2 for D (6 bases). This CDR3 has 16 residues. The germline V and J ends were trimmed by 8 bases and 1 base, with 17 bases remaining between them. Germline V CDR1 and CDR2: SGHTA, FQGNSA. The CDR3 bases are TGTGCCAGCGTACGATCGGGACTCCTGAACACCGGGGAGCTGTTTTTT. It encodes CASVRSGLLNTGELFF.

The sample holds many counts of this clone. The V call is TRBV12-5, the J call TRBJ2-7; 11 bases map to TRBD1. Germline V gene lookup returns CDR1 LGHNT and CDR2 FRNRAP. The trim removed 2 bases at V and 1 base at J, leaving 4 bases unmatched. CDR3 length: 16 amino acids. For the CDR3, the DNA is TGTGCTAGTGGTTTGAGGACAGGGGGCGAATCCTACGAGCAGTACTTC. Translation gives CASGLRTGGESYEQYF.

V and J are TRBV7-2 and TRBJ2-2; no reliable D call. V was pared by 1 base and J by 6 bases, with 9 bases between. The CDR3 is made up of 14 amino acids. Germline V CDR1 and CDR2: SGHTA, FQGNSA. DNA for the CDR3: TGTGCCAGCAGCTTAGGTCTTTCTTCCGGGGAGCTGTTTTTT. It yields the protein CASSLGLSSGELFF.

CDR3 DNA: TGTGCCAGCAGCTTGGTTGCCCTAGCGGGGAGTGAGCAGTTCTTC. As protein: CASSLVALAGSEQFF. V gene TRBV5-6 combines with J gene TRBJ2-1; 9 bases map to TRBD2. The germline CDR1 and CDR2 sequences are SGHDT and YYEEEE. The CDR3 covers 15 residues. Germline trimming cut 0 bases from V and 9 bases from J; bases unmatched to any gene: 7. Variable domain in full (rest from reference TRBV5-6 and TRBJ2-1): DAGVTQSPTHLIKTRGQQVTLRCSPKSGHDTVSWYQQALGQGPQFIFQYYEEEERQRGNFPDRFSGHQFPNYSSELNVNALLLGDSALYLCASSLVALAGSEQFFGPGTRLTVL.

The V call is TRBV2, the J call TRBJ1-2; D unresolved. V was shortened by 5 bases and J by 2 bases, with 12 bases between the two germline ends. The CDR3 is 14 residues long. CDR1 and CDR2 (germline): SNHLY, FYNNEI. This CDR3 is CASSPYSRNYGYTF. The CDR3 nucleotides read TGTGCCAGCAGTCCCTATAGTCGGAACTATGGCTACACCTTC.

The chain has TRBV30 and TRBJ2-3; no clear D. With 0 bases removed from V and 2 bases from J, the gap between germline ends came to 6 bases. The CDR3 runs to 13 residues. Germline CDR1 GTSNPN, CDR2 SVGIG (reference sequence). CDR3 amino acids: CAWSVGNTDTQYF. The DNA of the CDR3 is TGTGCCTGGAGTGTGGGCAACACAGATACGCAGTATTTT.

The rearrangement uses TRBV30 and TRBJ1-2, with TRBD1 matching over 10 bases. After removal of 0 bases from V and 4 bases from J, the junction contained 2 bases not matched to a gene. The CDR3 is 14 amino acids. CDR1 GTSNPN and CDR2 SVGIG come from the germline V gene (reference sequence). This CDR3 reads CAWSVDRGFYGYTF. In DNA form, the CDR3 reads TGTGCCTGGAGTGTGGACAGGGGGTTCTATGGCTACACCTTC.